These 2 T cell receptor beta chains came from one sample sequenced in a study of cytomegalovirus exposure and HLA in healthy donors (dated by TCRdb to about 2017). Library construction relied on the immunoSEQ multiplex PCR assay. Drawn from immuneACCESS, this table holds only the in-frame rearrangements with V and J called that TCRdb kept. Clones are partly lost; checked studies trace under half to an unresolved V gene and leave the rest unexplained. The sample table shows some 110,000 clones, and about 85% are seen once. Of the sample, about 1.8% falls within the top ten clones. The sample comprised PBMCs. These receptors came from a woman aged 18-35 years in good health and CMV-seropositive.

V usage is TRBV10-2 and J usage is TRBJ2-5, with 7 positions matching TRBD1. This CDR3 has 14 residues. V gave up 4 bases and J gave up 1 base; unmatched junction bases: 3. In germline, CDR1 is WSHSY, CDR2 SAAADI. CDR3 sequence: CASSAGTVQETQYF. CDR3 coding DNA: TGCGCCAGCAGTGCCGGGACAGTCCAAGAGACCCAGTACTTC.

This chain connects TRBV15 to TRBJ2-5, with 9 bases aligning to TRBD2. This CDR3 is 16 amino acids long. Unmatched junction bases numbered 7, after V lost 0 bases and J lost 5 bases. Germline V gene lookup returns CDR1 LNHNV and CDR2 YYDKDF (reference sequence). CDR3 protein: CATSRETGTSTETQYF. DNA for the CDR3: TGTGCCACCAGCAGAGAGACCGGGACTAGCACTGAGACCCAGTACTTC.